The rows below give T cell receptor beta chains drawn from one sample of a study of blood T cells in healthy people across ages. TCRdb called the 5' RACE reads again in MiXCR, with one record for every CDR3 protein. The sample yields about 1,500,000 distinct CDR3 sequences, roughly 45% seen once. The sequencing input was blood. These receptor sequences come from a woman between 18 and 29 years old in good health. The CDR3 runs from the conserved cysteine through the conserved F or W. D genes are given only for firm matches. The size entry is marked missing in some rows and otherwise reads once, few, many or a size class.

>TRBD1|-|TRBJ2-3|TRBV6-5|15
TGTGCCAGCAGCCCGGGACAGCTACGGCCAGATACGCAGTATTTT
CASSPGQLRPDTQYF
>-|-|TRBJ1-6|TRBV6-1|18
TGTGCCAGCAGACTGACTCAGGGGTTCGGGCGAGATAATTCACCCCTCCACTTT
CASRLTQGFGRDNSPLHF
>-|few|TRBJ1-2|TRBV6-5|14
TGTGCCAGCAGTTACTCCGGCAGGGAATATGGCTACACCTTC
CASSYSGREYGYTF
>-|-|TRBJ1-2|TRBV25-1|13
TGTGCCAGCAATACAGGGACTCACTATGGCTACACCTTC
CASNTGTHYGYTF
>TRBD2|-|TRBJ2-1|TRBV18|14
TGTGCCAGCTTCCCGGGACTAGTCTCCAATGAGCAGTTCTTC
CASFPGLVSNEQFF
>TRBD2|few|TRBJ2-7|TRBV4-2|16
TGTGCCAGCAGCCAAGAGCGGACTAGCGCCCCCTACGAGCAGTACTTC
CASSQERTSAPYEQYF
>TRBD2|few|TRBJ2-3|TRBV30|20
TGTGCCTGGAGTCCACGTGGACTACGGGAACTAGCGGCCAGCACAGATACGCAGTATTTT
CAWSPRGLRELAASTDTQYF
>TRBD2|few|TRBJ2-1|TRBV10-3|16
TGTGCCATCAGCTCAGGGACTAGCGGGAGAGAGCAGGAGCAGTTCTTC
CAISSGTSGREQEQFF
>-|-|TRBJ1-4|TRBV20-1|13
TGCAGTGCTAGAAGGGGGAGAAGTGAAAAACTGTTTTTT
CSARRGRSEKLFF
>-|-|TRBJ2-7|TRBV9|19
TGTGCCAGCAGCGTAGGGGGGACTCCTAGACGCGAAAGCTCCTACGAGCAGTACTTC
CASSVGGTPRRESSYEQYF
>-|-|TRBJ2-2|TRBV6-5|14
TGCGCCAGCAGTTACGGGACTTACACCGGGGAGCTGTTTTTT
CASSYGTYTGELFF
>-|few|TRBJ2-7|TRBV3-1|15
TGTGCCAGCAGCCAAGATCCCGGGGCCTACTACGAGCAGTACTTC
CASSQDPGAYYEQYF
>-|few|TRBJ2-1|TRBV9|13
TGTGCCAGCAGCGTAGACCCTGACCTTGAGCAGTTCTTC
CASSVDPDLEQFF
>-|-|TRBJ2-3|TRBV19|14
TGTGCCAGTAGTCCCCAGGGTAGGGCAGATACGCAGTATTTT
CASSPQGRADTQYF
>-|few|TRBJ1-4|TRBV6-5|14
TGTGCCAGCAGTTACGACAGGTCTAATGAAAAACTGTTTTTT
CASSYDRSNEKLFF
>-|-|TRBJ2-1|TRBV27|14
TGTGCCAGCGCATCACTAGGCAGGACTCATGAGCAGTTCTTC
CASASLGRTHEQFF
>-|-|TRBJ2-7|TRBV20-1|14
TGCAGTGCTAGAGATCGCGGAGGGGGCGGGGAGCAGTACTTC
CSARDRGGGGEQYF
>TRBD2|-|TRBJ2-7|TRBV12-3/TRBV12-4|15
TGTGCCAGCAGTTTAGGGCTAGCGGGCCTGAATGAGCAGTACTTC
CASSLGLAGLNEQYF
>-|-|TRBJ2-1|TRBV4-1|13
TGCGCCAGCAGCCAAGATCCCTACAATGGGCAGTTCTTC
CASSQDPYNGQFF
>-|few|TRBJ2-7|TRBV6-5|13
TGTGCCAGCAGGGACGGAGGGGTCGGAGAGCAGTACTTC
CASRDGGVGEQYF
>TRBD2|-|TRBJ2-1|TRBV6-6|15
TGTGCCAGCACCCTCGGGACTAGCGGGAGAAATGAGCAGTTCTTC
CASTLGTSGRNEQFF
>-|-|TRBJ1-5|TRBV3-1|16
TGTGCCAGCAGCCAAGGGGCAGGCGATAGCAATCAGCCCCAGCATTTT
CASSQGAGDSNQPQHF
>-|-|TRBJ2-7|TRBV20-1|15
TGCAGTGCTCCCCCCGCCGGAGCATCCAACTCCGAGCAGTACTTC
CSAPPAGASNSEQYF
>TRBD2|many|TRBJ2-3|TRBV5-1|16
TGCGCCAGCAGCCAACGGACTAGCGGGAACACAGATACGCAGTATTTT
CASSQRTSGNTDTQYF
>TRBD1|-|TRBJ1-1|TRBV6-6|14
TGTGCCAGCAGATCGACAGGGGGGGGCACTGAAGCTTTCTTT
CASRSTGGGTEAFF
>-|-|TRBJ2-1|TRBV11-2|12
TGTGCCAGCAGCGACCTGGGCAGGGGAAGGTTCTTC
CASSDLGRGRFF
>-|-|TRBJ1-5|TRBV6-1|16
TGTGCCACCTCAGGGCCAGGAAGCCATAGCAATCAGCCCCAGCATTTT
CATSGPGSHSNQPQHF
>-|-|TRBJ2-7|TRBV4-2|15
TGTGCCAGCAGCCTAGACTATGAAAGCTCCTACGAGCAGTACTTC
CASSLDYESSYEQYF
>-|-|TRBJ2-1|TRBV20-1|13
TGCAGTGCTAGAGATATCTTGCAAGAGACCCAGTTCTTC
CSARDILQETQFF
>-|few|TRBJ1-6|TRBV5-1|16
TGCGCCAGCAGCCTAGGGGGGGGCAGCGGTAATTCACCCCTCCACTTT
CASSLGGGSGNSPLHF
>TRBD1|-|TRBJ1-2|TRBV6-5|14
TGTGCCATCTCCAAACAGGGGGCTAACTATGGCTACACCTTC
CAISKQGANYGYTF
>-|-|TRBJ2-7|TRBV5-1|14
TGCGCCAGCAGCTTGGGCGGGGTCGGTCCCGAGCAGTACTTC
CASSLGGVGPEQYF
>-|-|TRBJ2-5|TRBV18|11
TGTGTCAGTCGACTCCAAGAGACCCAGTACTTC
CVSRLQETQYF
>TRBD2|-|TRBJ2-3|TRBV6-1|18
TGTGCCAGCCAAGGGGACTACGCTTACCCCGGCAGCACAGATACGCAGTATTTT
CASQGDYAYPGSTDTQYF
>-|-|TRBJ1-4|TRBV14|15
TGTGCCAGCAGCCGACCGGGACCCGCAAGTGAAAAACTGTTTTTT
CASSRPGPASEKLFF
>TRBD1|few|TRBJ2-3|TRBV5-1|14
TGCGCCAGCAGGGAGACAGGGGACACAGATACGCAGTATTTT
CASRETGDTDTQYF
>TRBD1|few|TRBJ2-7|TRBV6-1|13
TGTGCCAGCAGTACGGGACAGACCTCCGAGCAGTACTTC
CASSTGQTSEQYF